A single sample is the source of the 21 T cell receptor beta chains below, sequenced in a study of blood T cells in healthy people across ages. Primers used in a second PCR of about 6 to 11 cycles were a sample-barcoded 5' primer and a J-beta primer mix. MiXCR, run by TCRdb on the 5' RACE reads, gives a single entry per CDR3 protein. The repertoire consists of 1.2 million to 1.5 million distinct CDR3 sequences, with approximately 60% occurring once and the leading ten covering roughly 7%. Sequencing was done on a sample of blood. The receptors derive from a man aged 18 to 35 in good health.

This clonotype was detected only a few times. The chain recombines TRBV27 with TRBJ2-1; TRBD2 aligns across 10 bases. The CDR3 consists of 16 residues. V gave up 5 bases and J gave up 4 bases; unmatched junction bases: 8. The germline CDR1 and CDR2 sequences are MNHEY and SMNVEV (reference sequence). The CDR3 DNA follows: TGTGCCAGCAGTGATGGTGGACTAGCGGTATACAATGAGCAGTTCTTC. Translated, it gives CASSDGGLAVYNEQFF.

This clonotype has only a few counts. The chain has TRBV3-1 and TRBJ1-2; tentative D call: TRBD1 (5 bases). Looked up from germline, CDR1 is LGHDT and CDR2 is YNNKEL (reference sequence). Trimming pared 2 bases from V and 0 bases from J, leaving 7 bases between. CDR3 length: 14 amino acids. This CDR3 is CASSQTGSNYGYTF. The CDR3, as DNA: TGTGCCAGCAGCCAAACAGGTTCTAACTATGGCTACACCTTC.

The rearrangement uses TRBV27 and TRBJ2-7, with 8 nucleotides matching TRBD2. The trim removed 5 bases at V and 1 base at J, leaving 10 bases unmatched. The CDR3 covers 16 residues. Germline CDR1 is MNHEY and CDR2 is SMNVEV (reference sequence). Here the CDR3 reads CASSATPAGVSYEQYF. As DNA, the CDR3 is TGTGCCAGCAGTGCCACCCCAGCGGGGGTTTCCTACGAGCAGTACTTC.

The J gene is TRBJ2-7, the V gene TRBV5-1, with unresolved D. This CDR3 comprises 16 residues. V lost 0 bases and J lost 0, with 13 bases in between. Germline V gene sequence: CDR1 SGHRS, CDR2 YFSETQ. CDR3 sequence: CASSLGSPLISYEQYF. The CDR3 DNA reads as TGCGCCAGCAGCTTGGGGTCCCCGCTTATCTCCTACGAGCAGTACTTC.

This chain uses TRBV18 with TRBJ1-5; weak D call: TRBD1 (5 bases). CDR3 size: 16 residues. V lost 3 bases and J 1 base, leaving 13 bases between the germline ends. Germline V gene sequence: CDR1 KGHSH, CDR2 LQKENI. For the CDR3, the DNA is TGTGCCAGCTCACCGGGGGATAGAGGCAGCAATCAGCCCCAGCATTTT. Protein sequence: CASSPGDRGSNQPQHF.

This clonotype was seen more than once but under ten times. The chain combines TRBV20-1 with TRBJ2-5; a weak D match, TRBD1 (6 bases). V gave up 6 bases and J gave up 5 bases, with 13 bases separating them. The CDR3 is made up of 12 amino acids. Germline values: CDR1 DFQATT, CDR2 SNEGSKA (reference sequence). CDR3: CSARTARETQYF. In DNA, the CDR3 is TGCAGTGCAAGGACAGCTAGGGAGACCCAGTACTTC.

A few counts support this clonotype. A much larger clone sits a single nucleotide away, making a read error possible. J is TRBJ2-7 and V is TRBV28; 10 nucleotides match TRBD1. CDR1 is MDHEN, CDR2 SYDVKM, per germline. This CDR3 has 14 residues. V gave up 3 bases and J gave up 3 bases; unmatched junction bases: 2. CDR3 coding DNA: TGTGCCAGCAGTTTGACAGGGGGCTACTACGAGCAGTACTTC. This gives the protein CASSLTGGYYEQYF.

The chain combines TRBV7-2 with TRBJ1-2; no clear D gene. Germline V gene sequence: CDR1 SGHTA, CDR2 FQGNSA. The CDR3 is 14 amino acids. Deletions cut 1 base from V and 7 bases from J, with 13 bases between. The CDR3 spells CASSLDLGKGGYTF. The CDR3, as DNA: TGTGCCAGCAGCTTAGATCTGGGGAAGGGTGGCTACACCTTC.

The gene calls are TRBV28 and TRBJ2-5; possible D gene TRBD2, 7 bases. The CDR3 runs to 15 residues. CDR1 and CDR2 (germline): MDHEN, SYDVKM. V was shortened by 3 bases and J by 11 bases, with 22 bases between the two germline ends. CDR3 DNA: TGTGCCAGCAGTTTTGGGGGAGGGGGTAGGGATGAGCAGTACTTC. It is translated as CASSFGGGGRDEQYF.

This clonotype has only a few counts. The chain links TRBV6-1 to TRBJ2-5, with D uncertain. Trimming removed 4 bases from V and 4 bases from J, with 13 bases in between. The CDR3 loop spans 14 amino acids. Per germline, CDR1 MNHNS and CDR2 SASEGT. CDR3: CASSVSRVGETQYF. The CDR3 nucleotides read TGTGCCAGCAGTGTGAGTCGGGTTGGAGAGACCCAGTACTTC.

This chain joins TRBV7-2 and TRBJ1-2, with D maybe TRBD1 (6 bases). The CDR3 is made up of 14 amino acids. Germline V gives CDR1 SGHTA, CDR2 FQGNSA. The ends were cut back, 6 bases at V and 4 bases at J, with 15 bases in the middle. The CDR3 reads CASRPNGGVYGYTF. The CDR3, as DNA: TGTGCCAGCAGGCCAAATGGGGGCGTCTATGGCTACACCTTC.

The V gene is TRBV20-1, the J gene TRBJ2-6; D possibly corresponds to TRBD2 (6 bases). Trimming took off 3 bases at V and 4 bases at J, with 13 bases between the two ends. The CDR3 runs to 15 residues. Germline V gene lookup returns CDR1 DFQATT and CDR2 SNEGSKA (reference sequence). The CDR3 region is CSARGLIGGANVLTF. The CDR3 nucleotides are TGCAGTGCTAGGGGACTGATTGGAGGGGCCAACGTCCTGACTTTC.

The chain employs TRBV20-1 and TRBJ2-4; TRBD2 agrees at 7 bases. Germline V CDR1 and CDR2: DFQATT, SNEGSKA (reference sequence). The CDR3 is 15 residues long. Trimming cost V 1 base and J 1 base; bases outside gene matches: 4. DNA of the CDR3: TGCAGTGCTAGAGGCCCGACTAGCGCCAAAAACATTCAGTACTTC. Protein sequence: CSARGPTSAKNIQYF.

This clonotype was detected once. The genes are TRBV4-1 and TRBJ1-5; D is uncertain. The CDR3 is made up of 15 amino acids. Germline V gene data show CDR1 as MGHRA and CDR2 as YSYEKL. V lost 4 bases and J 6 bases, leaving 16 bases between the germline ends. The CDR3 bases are TGCGCCAGCAGCCTTGGTCCGGGAAGTGGTCAGCCCCAGCATTTT. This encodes CASSLGPGSGQPQHF.

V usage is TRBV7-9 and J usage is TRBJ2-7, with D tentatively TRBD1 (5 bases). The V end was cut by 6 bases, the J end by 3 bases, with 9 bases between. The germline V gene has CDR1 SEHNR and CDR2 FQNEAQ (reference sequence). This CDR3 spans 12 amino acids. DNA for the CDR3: TGTGCCAGCAGACAGGAAGACTACGAGCAGTACTTC. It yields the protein CASRQEDYEQYF.

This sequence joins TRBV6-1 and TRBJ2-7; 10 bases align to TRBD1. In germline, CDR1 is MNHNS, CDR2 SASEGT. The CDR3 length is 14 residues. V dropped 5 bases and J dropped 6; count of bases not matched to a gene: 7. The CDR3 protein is CASSLGQGMSEQYF. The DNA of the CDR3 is TGTGCCAGCAGTTTGGGACAGGGGATGAGCGAGCAGTACTTC.

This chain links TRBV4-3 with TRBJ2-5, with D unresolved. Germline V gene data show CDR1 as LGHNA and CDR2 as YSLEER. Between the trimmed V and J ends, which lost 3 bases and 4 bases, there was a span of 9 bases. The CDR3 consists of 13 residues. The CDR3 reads CASSHGGGETQYF. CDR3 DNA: TGCGCCAGCAGCCATGGTGGTGGAGAGACCCAGTACTTC.

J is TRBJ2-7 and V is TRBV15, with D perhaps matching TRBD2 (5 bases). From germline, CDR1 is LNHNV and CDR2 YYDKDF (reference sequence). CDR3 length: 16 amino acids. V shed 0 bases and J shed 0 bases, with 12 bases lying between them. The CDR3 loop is CATSRDRIGSSYEQYF. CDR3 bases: TGTGCCACCAGCAGAGATAGGATTGGGAGCTCCTACGAGCAGTACTTC.

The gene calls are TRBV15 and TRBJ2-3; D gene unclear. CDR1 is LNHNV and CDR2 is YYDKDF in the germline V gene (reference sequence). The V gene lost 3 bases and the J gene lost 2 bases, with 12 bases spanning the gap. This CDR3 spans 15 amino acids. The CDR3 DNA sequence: TGTGCCACCAGCAGTGTATCCCCCTCCACAGATACGCAGTATTTT. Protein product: CATSSVSPSTDTQYF.

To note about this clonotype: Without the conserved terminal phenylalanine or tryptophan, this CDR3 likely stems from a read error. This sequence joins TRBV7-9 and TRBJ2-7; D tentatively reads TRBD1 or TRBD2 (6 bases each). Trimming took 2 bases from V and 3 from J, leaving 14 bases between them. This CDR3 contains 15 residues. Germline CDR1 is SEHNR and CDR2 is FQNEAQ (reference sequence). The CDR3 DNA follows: TGTGCCAGCAGCTTATACGGAGGGGGAGACTACGAGCAGTACTTA. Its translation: CASSLYGGGDYEQYL.

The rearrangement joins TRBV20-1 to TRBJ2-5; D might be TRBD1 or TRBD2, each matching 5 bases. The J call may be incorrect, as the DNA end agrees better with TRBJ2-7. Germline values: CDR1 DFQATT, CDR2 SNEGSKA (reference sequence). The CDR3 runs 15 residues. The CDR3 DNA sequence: TGCAGTGCTAGAGATGGGGGTGATGCCGGGGACGAGCAGTACTTC. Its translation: CSARDGGDAGDEQYF.